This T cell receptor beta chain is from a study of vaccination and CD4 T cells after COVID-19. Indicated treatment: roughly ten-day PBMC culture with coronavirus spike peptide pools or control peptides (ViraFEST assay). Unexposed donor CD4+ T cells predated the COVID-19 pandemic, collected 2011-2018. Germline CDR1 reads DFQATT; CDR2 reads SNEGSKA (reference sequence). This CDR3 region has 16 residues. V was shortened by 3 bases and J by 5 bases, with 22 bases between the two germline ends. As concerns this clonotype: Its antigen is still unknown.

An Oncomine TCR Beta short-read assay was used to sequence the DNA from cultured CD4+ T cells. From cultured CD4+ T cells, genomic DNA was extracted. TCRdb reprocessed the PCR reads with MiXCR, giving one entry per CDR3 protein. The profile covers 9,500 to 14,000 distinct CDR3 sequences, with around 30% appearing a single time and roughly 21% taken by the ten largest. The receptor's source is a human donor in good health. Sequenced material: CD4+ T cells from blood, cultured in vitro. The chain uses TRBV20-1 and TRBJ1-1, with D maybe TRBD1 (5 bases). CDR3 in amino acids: CSASTLQTNKGTEAFF. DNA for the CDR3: TGCAGTGCTAGTACCCTCCAAACTAACAAGGGGACTGAAGCTTTCTTT.